These T cell receptor beta chains were read from a single sample in a study of CD8 T cells in ankylosing spondylitis. TCRdb reprocessed the 5' RACE reads with MiXCR, giving one entry per CDR3 protein. The sample holds a few hundred thousand distinct CDR3 sequences, approximately 20% seen once. Sequenced material: blood, either unsorted or a sorted T cell fraction (not recorded which). The receptors were gathered from a male donor with ankylosing spondylitis. The conserved cysteine and the conserved F or W are not part of the CDR3 here.

V,J,CDR3
TRBV27,TRBJ2-3,ASRTDRVTDTQY
TRBV7-2,TRBJ1-5,ASSLVGTGNQPQH
TRBV20-1,TRBJ2-3,SATEPSTDTQY
TRBV5-1,TRBJ2-1,ASREAGGMEDEQF
TRBV7-2,TRBJ1-5,ASSPNRGGQAQH
TRBV7-6,TRBJ1-5,ASSHSGGHQPQH
TRBV24-1,TRBJ2-1,ATSDSDRGLSDEQF
TRBV9,TRBJ2-3,ASSVIDLDTQY
TRBV28,TRBJ2-5,ASRDYIHWETQY
TRBV18,TRBJ2-5,ASSEQYQETQY
TRBV7-2,TRBJ2-7,ASSPFYGTGAYEQY
TRBV9,TRBJ2-2,ASSAQDVTGVWTGELF
TRBV6-2/TRBV6-3,TRBJ2-7,ASSTARTSGRYEQY
TRBV3-1,TRBJ1-5,ASSLTTGPRVPQH
TRBV9,TRBJ1-1,ASSALSYQATEAF
TRBV28,TRBJ2-7,ASSFRDRGPYEQY
TRBV29-1,TRBJ1-1,SVGLQNTEAF
TRBV18,TRBJ2-7,ASSVTVSGSLVYEQY
TRBV21-1,TRBJ2-1,ASSSKGAGGSYNEQF
TRBV5-1,TRBJ2-7,ASSLLADYSEQY
TRBV6-2/TRBV6-3,TRBJ2-1,ASREGLAGANEQF
TRBV11-2,TRBJ1-6,ASSLGTGVNSPLH
TRBV30,TRBJ1-5,AWSGDRGGQPQH
TRBV19,TRBJ2-5,ASTPTWNGETQY
TRBV7-3,TRBJ1-1,ASSLPQGRLKAF
TRBV12-3/TRBV12-4,TRBJ2-1,ASSYRDRNEQF
TRBV15,TRBJ2-5,ATSHLEVETQY
TRBV9,TRBJ2-7,ASSVAPGASGRYEQY
TRBV6-1,TRBJ2-5,ASRAGTNQETQY
TRBV2,TRBJ2-5,ANNEDRRGETQY
TRBV12-3/TRBV12-4,TRBJ1-5,ASSTQGGNQPQH
TRBV6-1,TRBJ2-5,ASRAGTGQETQY
TRBV5-1,TRBJ2-7,ASSLATADSYEQY
TRBV6-1,TRBJ2-1,ASSRSGPHNEQF
TRBV19,TRBJ1-2,ASSKAQQESYGYT
TRBV12-3/TRBV12-4,TRBJ1-4,ASSLGGEGSGNEKLF
TRBV6-5,TRBJ1-5,ASSNRYSNQPQH
TRBV7-9,TRBJ1-1,ASSLGHSEAF
TRBV7-9,TRBJ1-4,ASSSTGGTSEKLF
TRBV6-2/TRBV6-3,TRBJ2-7,ASSWQGVYEQY
TRBV5-6,TRBJ2-1,ASSLATGRIHNEQF
TRBV10-3,TRBJ2-6,AISDRGSGSGANVLT
TRBV11-3,TRBJ2-1,ASSPRTISYNEQF
TRBV6-1,TRBJ1-2,ASRQGIDGYGYT
TRBV15,TRBJ2-3,ATSRGGSGNKDTQY
TRBV30,TRBJ2-1,AWSIANTYNEQF
TRBV20-1,TRBJ2-2,SATDYNTGELF
TRBV12-3/TRBV12-4,TRBJ2-4,ASSFRSHIQY
TRBV7-2,TRBJ2-6,ASSPRTAGANVLT
TRBV25-1,TRBJ1-2,ASSGTGGYYGYT
TRBV7-2,TRBJ2-2,ASRTGSNTGELF
TRBV25-1,TRBJ1-2,ASSEQGQGVHGYT
TRBV20-1,TRBJ1-1,SARDPWGNTEAF
TRBV7-3,TRBJ1-5,ASSLGFNQPQH
TRBV27,TRBJ2-5,ASRDRGLGETQY